Below, one TCR beta chain is given with its context. The CDR3 is 14 amino acids. V was pared by 0 bases and J by 8 bases, with 2 bases of the junction left unmatched. From germline, CDR1 is SGHNT and CDR2 YYREEE (reference sequence). These data are taken from a study of cytomegalovirus exposure and HLA in healthy donors. Libraries were prepared by immunoSEQ multiplex PCR; TCRdb keeps only in-frame clonotypes and omits some of them. Of about 110,000 clones listed, 90% to 97% are singletons. The V gene is TRBV5-4, the J gene TRBJ2-5, with 12 bases lining up with TRBD2. The sequenced sample was PBMCs. The TCR sequence derives from a woman aged 18-29 years in good health and CMV-seronegative. The CDR3 loop reads CASSLGLAGATQYF. Written as DNA, the CDR3 is TGTGCCAGCAGCTTGGGACTAGCGGGGGCCACCCAGTACTTC.